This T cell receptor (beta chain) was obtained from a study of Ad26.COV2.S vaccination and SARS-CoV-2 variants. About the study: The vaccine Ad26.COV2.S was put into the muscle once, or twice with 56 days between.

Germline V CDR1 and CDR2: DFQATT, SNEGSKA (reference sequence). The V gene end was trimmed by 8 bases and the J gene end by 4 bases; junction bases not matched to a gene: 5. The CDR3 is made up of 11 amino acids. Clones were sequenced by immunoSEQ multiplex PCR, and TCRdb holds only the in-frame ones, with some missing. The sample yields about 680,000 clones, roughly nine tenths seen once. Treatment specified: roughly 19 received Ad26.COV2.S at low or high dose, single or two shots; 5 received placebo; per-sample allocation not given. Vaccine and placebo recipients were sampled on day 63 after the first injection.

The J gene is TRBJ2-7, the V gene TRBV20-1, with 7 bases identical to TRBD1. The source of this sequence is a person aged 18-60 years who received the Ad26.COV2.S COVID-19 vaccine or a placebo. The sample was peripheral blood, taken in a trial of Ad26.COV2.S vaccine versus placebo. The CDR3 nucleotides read TGCAGTTCGGGACAGCGGTACGAGCAGTACTTC. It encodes CSSGQRYEQYF.